This T cell receptor (beta chain) was found in a study of blood T cell repertoires in COVID-19 (dated by TCRdb to the early 2020s). Background for the entire study: The collaborator samples originated in the United States, Italy and Spain and spanned the acute and convalescent phases of COVID-19. The material from the prospective study consisted of cDNA or gDNA derived from T cells, B-cell-depleted T cells, or PBMCs. Deeply sampled blood TCRbeta repertoires from subjects exposed to, actively infected with, or recovered from COVID-19 were included in the dataset. The repertoires were released in a freely available public database meant as a resource for research on the immune response to SARS-CoV-2. Samples came from the ongoing ImmuneRACE study (first 160 participants) plus 1,254 subjects from 6 global collaborators. Sample metadata almost always included a de-identified subject ID, COVID-19 status, age in years and sex. HLA class I and class II types, where available, came from metadata supplied by the sample provider rather than from assay-based typing.

This clone was found once. Its specific antigen is unknown. No qualities accompany the bases; no much larger clone lies one base away. Collaborating institutions collected whole blood in K2EDTA tubes following their own protocols. Collaborator samples were shipped for TCRbeta analysis as frozen whole blood, isolated PBMCs, or DNA extracted from either sample type. The immunoSEQ Assay, a bias-controlled multiplex PCR, was used to amplify TCRbeta CDR3 regions from genomic DNA. The paper's processing steps were these. The number of nucleated cells in each sample was estimated by amplification of reference gene primers within the assay. Sequence reads were collapsed and filtered to measure the absolute abundance of every unique TCRbeta CDR3 rearrangement. For each sample, productive Simpson clonality was calculated as the square root of Simpson's diversity index over productive rearrangements. The source is immuneACCESS, and TCRdb retained only in-frame sequences with V and J called. Part of the clones is not carried over; for the studies checked, unresolved V genes explain less than half of this, and the remainder is unexplained. V, J and clone size are taken as reported in that table, and D and trimming were inferred from the DNA itself. Within this sample are 85,000 to 110,000 clones, with roughly 87% of them counted one time only. In total, the top ten clones hold about 15% of the sample.

From the cysteine through the phenylalanine, the CDR3 covers 15 amino acids. Just the 45-base CDR3 DNA is kept, in frame starting at base 1. The germline V gene provides CDR1 SGHRS and CDR2 YFSETQ. Between the V and J ends, shortened by 2 bases and 5 bases respectively, the junction contains 13 bases. The full study reports these points: How much clinical and demographic metadata was included differed by source and by participant, and the metadata was provided uncurated.

The sequenced sample was peripheral blood. This chain is built from TRBV5-1 and TRBJ1-4; possibly the D gene is TRBD1, per 5 matching bases. The TCR originated in a woman older than 75 in a cohort sampled during active COVID-19. Here is the DNA: TGCGCCAGCAGCTTTTCGGGGGAGGGAAATGAAAAACTGTTTTTT. Translation gives CASSFSGEGNEKLFF.